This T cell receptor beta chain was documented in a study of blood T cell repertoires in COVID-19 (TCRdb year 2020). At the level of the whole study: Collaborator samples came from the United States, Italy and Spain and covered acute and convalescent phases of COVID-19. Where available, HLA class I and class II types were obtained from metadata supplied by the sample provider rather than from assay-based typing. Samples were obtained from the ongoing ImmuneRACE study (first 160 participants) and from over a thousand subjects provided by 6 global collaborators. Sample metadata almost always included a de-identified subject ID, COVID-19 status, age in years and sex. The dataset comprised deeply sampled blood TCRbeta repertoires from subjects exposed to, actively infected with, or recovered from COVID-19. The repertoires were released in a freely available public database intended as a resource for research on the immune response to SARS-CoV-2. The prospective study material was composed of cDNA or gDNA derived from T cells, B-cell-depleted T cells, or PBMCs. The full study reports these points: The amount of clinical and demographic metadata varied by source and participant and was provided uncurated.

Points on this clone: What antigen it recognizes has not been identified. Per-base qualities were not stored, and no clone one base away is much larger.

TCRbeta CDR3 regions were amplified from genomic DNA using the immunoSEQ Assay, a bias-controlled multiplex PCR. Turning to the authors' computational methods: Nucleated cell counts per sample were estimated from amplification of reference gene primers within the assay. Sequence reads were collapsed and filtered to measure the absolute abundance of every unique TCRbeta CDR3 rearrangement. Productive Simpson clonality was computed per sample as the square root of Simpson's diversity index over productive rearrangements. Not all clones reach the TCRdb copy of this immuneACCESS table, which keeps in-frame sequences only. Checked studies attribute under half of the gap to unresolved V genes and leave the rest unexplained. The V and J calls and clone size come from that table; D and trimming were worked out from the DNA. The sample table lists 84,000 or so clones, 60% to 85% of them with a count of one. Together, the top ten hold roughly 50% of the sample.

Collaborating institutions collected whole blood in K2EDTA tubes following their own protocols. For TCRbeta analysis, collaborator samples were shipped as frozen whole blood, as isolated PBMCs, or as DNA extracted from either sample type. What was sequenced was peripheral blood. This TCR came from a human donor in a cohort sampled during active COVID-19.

CDR3 loop: CASSLGGKGQPQHF. The nucleotides read TGTGCCAGCAGCTTAGGAGGGAAAGGTCAGCCCCAGCATTTT. This chain is built from TRBV7-8 and TRBJ1-5; no D gene can be assigned with confidence. The CDR3 goes from the cysteine to the phenylalanine over 14 residues. The retained sequence is limited to the CDR3, 42 bases, with the frame set at the first base. For CDR1 and CDR2, the germline V gene lists SGHVS and FQNEAQ. V and J are truncated by 1 base and 6 bases respectively, leaving an intervening sequence of 10 bases.